This T cell receptor (beta chain) was obtained from a study of OX40 agonist ivuxolimab in advanced cancers. Study-level information: Eligibility admitted prior anti-PD-1, anti-PD-L1 or anti-CTLA-4 therapy; roughly 40% had some.

The method was immunoSEQ multiplex PCR; TCRdb's version includes in-frame clones alone and lacks a portion of them. The table includes 80,000 to 100,000 clones, around 92% detected once. The CDR3 is 14 amino acids. CDR1 is SNHLY and CDR2 is FYNNEI in the germline V gene. Trimming removed 3 bases from V and 5 bases from J, with 10 bases in between. General study results and limits: CD8+ T cells (on average) carried more expanded clones than CD4+ T cells.

For this clone: Its antigen remains unknown.

The sequenced sample was CD4+ or CD8+ T cells sorted from blood, obtained in a trial of the OX40 agonist ivuxolimab. The receptor's source is an adult with an advanced solid tumor such as melanoma, head and neck, liver or kidney cancer. J is TRBJ2-2 and V is TRBV2; a possible D gene is TRBD2 (5 bases). The DNA of the CDR3 is TGTGCCAGCAGTGACAGTCGGGGAACCGGGGAGCTGTTTTTT. Amino acid sequence: CASSDSRGTGELFF.